The clone carrying this T cell receptor (beta chain) was counted only a few times. This sample is part of a study of beta chain features in type 1 diabetes. Across the study: Healthy donors, compared against patients, showed similar age, gender and cell yields.

CD45RO/CCR7/CD25/CD127/CD95/CD27 staining was used to isolate CD4+ naive, central memory, regulatory and stem cell-like memory cells by sorting. From germline, CDR1 is MNHNS and CDR2 SASEGT. Deletions cut 4 bases from V and 0 bases from J, with 7 bases between. This CDR3 comprises 13 residues. The whole isolated RNA underwent reverse transcription, so sequencing captured expressed TCRB transcripts. TCRdb's table, derived via immunoSEQ multiplex PCR, lists solely in-frame clones and lacks some. Altogether hundreds of thousands of clones are present, around 12% being singletons, with the ten largest covering less than 0.02%.

The TCR was taken from a young man in good health. The chain combines TRBV6-1 with TRBJ2-7; the D is unclear. The sequenced material came from naive CD4+ T cells from blood. The CDR3 here is CASSGYSSYEQYF. CDR3 nucleotides: TGTGCCAGCAGTGGGTACAGCTCCTACGAGCAGTACTTC.